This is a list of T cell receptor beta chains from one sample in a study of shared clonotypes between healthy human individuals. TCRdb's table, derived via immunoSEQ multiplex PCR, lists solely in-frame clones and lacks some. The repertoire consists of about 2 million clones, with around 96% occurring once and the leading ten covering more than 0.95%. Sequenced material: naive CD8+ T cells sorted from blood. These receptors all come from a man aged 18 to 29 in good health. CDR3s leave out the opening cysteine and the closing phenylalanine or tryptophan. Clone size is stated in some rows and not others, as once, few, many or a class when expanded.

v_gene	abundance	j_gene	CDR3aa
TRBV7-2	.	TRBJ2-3	ASSTLTGLPDTQY
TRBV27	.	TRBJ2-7	ASSVGDAYEQY
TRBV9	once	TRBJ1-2	ASSGQSTGIENGYT
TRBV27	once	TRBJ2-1	ASSLTGFAGPYNEQF
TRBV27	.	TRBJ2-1	ASNLAGAPLSEQF
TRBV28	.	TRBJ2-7	ASSSRTGTIFFEQY
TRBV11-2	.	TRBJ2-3	ASSREGGRITDTQY
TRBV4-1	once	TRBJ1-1	ASSQDGQAPDEAF
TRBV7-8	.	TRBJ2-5	ASSLAAIVRETQY
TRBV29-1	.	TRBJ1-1	SVEDQGGAF
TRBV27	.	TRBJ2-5	ASSLRAFQETQY
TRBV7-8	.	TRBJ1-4	ASSAADEKLF
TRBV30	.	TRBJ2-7	AWSVGVEQY
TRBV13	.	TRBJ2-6	ASSLGSAGANVLT
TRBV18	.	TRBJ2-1	ASSPPGQGSYNEQF
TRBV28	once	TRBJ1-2	AWGGQGYGYT
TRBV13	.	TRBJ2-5	ASSARLLGAQETQY
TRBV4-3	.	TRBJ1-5	ASSQDWGGTPNQPQH
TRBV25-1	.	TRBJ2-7	ASSVTGYEQY
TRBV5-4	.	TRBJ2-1	ASSLMTEEQF
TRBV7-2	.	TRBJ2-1	ASSLVPGGPENEQF
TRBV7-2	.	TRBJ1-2	ASSDLDGVRGYT
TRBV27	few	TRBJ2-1	ASSFGTSELNEQF
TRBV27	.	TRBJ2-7	ASSPTGSYEQY
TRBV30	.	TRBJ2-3	AWSIQGWYTDTQY
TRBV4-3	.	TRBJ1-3	ASSPTSTWNTIY
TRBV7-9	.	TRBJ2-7	ASSTISYEQY
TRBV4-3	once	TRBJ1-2	ASSQGASVGGAAPYGYT
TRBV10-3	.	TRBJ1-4	AISDGIQVPGEKLF
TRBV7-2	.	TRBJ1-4	ASSFTPEKLF
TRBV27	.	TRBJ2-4	ASRGGYGAKNIQY
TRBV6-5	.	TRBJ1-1	ASSPRLLNTEAF
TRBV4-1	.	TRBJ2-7	ASSPDGVPYEQY
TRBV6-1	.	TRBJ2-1	ASSHRTHVNEQF
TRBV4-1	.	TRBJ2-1	ASSQRSVDEQF
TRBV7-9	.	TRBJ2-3	ASSRDRASTDTQY
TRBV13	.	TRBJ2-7	ASSEGDSYEQY
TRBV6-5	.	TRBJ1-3	ASGDAIPPNTIY
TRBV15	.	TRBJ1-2	ATSMYRGSGDGYT
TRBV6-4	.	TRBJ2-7	ASSDRGGSDEQY
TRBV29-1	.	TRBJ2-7	SVMTGTYEQY
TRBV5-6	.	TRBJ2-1	ASSQGGTAYNEQF
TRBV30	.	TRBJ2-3	AWSSGTASTDTQY
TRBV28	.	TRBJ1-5	ASRSVTGYQPQH
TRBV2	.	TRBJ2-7	ASSLIQGKESYEQY
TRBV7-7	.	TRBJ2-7	ASSPGTGVYEQY
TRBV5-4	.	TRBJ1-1	ASSAKGTEAF
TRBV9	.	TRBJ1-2	ASSLAGTFNYGYT
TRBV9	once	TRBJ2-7	ASSVEAGTGGSYEQY
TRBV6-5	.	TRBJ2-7	ASSYSPGGESDEQY
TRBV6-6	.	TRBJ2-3	ASSFLDPDTQY
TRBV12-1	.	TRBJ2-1	ASSFGNYYNEQF
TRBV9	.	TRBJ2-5	ASSVVGAGAGETQY
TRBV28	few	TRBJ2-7	ASSLLQGGFYEQY
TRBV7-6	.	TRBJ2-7	ASSPGLAGPSYEQY